The 27 T cell receptor beta chains reported below all come from one sample, sequenced in a study of patients and donors after allogeneic stem cell transplantation. TCRdb redid the calling of the RT-PCR reads with MiXCR, one entry per CDR3 protein. The sample has about 960,000 distinct CDR3 sequences, roughly 17% seen once. Sequencing was performed on blood, either unsorted or a sorted T cell fraction (not recorded which). All receptors derive from a human donor who was either an allogeneic HSCT recipient or a stem cell or donor lymphocyte infusion donor (not recorded which). It is not recorded whose cells these are; they may come from a transplant donor.

V gene TRBV6-2 or TRBV6-3 combines with J gene TRBJ2-5; possibly TRBD1 for D (6 bases). Germline V gene sequence: CDR1 MNHEY, CDR2 SVGEGT. Trimming pared 2 bases from V and 4 bases from J, leaving 11 bases between. CDR3 length: 14 amino acids. The DNA for the CDR3 is TGTGCCAGCAGTTACCTCAGGGGTCGAGAGACCCAGTACTTC. Translation: CASSYLRGRETQYF.

This clonotype was detected only once. V and J are TRBV12-3 or TRBV12-4 and TRBJ1-2, with 7 bases identical to TRBD1. The V gene end was trimmed by 5 bases and the J gene end by 1 base; junction bases not matched to a gene: 10. The CDR3 sequence is 16 residues long. The CDR3 spells CASSRLGTVLNYGYTF. CDR3 in DNA: TGTGCCAGCAGTAGGCTGGGGACAGTACTTAACTATGGCTACACCTTC.

DNA for the CDR3: TGTGCCAGCAGTTTCCCAGTAGATACGCAGTATTTT. Its translation is CASSFPVDTQYF. This chain joins TRBV28 and TRBJ2-3; D is ambiguous. This CDR3 is built from 12 residues. Germline CDR1 and CDR2: MDHEN and SYDVKM. Trimming removed 3 bases at V and 5 bases at J, with 6 bases between. Together with reference TRBV28 and TRBJ2-3, the CDR3 gives the full variable domain: DVKVTQSSRYLVKRTGEKVFLECVQDMDHENMFWYRQDPGLGLRLIYFSYDVKMKEKGDIPEGYSVSREKKERFSLILESASTNQTSMYLCASSFPVDTQYFGPGTRLTVL.

The genes are TRBV2 and TRBJ2-1; 7 bases are a match to TRBD1. Germline assignment: CDR1 SNHLY and CDR2 FYNNEI. The V and J ends lost 6 bases and 8 bases, in that order; junction bases with no gene match: 10. CDR3 length: 14 residues. The CDR3 DNA reads TGTGCCAGCAGCCGGGACAGTAAAACTCATGAGCAGTTCTTC. Amino acids: CASSRDSKTHEQFF.

CDR3 residues: CSARNGTRVTNSYNEQFF. The CDR3 region has the DNA TGCAGTGCTAGGAATGGGACTAGGGTGACCAACTCCTACAATGAGCAGTTCTTC. This chain joins TRBV20-1 and TRBJ2-1; 8 bases map to TRBD2. V lost 3 bases, J lost 0 bases, and 13 bases stayed unmatched. CDR1 is DFQATT and CDR2 is SNEGSKA in the germline V gene (reference sequence). The CDR3 spans 18 residues.

V is TRBV4-3 and J is TRBJ1-3, with 9 bases that match TRBD1. Germline CDR1 is LGHNA and CDR2 is YSLEER. Trimming took 1 base from V and 1 from J; bases not matched to a gene: 5. The CDR3 has 17 residues. The CDR3 here is CASSQAAGQGSGNTIYF. CDR3 nucleotides: TGCGCCAGCAGCCAAGCGGCCGGACAGGGGTCTGGAAACACCATATATTTT.

This clonotype was found many times. V gene TRBV6-5 combines with J gene TRBJ1-6; no clear D. This CDR3 is built from 15 residues. The germline V gene encodes CDR1 MNHEY and CDR2 SVGAGI. With 4 bases removed from V and 1 base from J, the gap between germline ends came to 8 bases. The CDR3 DNA sequence: TGTGCCAGCAGTTCTGAGGCGTCCTATAATTCACCCCTCCACTTT. Protein product: CASSSEASYNSPLHF.

Ten or more counts support this clonotype. The chain couples TRBV7-8 to TRBJ2-3; the match to TRBD1 covers 8 bases. The CDR3 is 15 amino acids. Germline CDR1 SGHVS, CDR2 FQNEAQ. After removal of 5 bases from V and 2 bases from J, the junction contained 6 bases not matched to a gene. CDR3: CASSLRQGTTDTQYF. Here the CDR3 DNA reads TGTGCCAGCAGCCTAAGACAGGGGACCACAGATACGCAGTATTTT.

There are a few counts of this clonotype. The V and J genes are TRBV7-9 and TRBJ1-1; D perhaps matches TRBD1 (6 bases). Germline values: CDR1 SEHNR, CDR2 FQNEAQ (reference sequence). The CDR3 consists of 16 residues. V was pared by 5 bases and J by 7 bases, with 23 bases between. The CDR3 sequence: CASSPRGSQLLHEAFF. DNA for the CDR3: TGTGCCAGCAGCCCGAGGGGGTCCCAATTACTCCATGAAGCTTTCTTT. The full variable domain, with the rest looked up from reference TRBV7-9 and TRBJ1-1, is DTGVSQNPRHKITKRGQNVTFRCDPISEHNRLYWYRQTLGQGPEFLTYFQNEAQLEKSRLLSDRFSAERPKGSFSTLEIQRTEQGDSAMYLCASSPRGSQLLHEAFFGQGTRLTVV.

This chain connects TRBV2 to TRBJ2-5, with 7 bases identical to TRBD1. Germline CDR1 SNHLY, CDR2 FYNNEI. The ends lost 7 bases at V and 2 bases at J; junction bases unmatched: 13. This CDR3 is built from 16 residues. The CDR3 bases are TGTGCCAGCACCGAGGGGAAGACAGGGTTGCAAGAGACCCAGTACTTC. It translates to CASTEGKTGLQETQYF.

This CDR3 reads CASSLYETGINGYTF. In DNA, the CDR3 is TGTGCCAGCAGCTTGTACGAGACAGGGATAAATGGCTACACCTTC. The chain employs TRBV5-5 and TRBJ1-2; 7 positions agree with TRBD1. The CDR3 is 15 residues long. J lost 6 bases, V lost 1 base, and 9 bases had no gene match. Germline V gene sequence: CDR1 SGHKS, CDR2 YYEKEE (reference sequence).

In nucleotides, the CDR3 is TGCAGCGTTCTGGACAGGGTGTCTGAAAAACTGTTTTTT. Translating gives CSVLDRVSEKLFF. This chain links TRBV29-1 with TRBJ1-4; 8 bases map to TRBD1. With V trimmed by 5 bases and J by 7 bases, 6 bases remained unmatched. There are 13 residues in the CDR3. Germline-derived CDR1 and CDR2 are SQVTM and ANQGSEA. The full variable domain, completed using reference TRBV29-1 and TRBJ1-4, is SAVISQKPSRDICQRGTSLTIQCQVDSQVTMMFWYRQQPGQSLTLIATANQGSEATYESGFVIDKFPISRPNLTFSTLTVSNMSPEDSSIYLCSVLDRVSEKLFFGSGTQLSVL.

This clonotype occurred many times. The rearrangement uses TRBV29-1 and TRBJ2-2, with TRBD2 matching 7 bases. After removal of 7 bases from V and 2 bases from J, the junction contained 10 bases not matched to a gene. The CDR3 runs 15 residues. Looked up from germline, CDR1 is SQVTM and CDR2 is ANQGSEA. CDR3 in amino acids: CSAGRSGANTGELFF. CDR3 bases: TGCAGCGCCGGTAGGAGCGGGGCTAACACCGGGGAGCTGTTTTTT.

The CDR3 here is CASSLGNEPYEQYF. CDR3 coding DNA: TGTGCCAGCAGCTTGGGCAACGAACCCTACGAGCAGTACTTC. The V gene is TRBV5-6, the J gene TRBJ2-7; D remains unclear. Germline V gives CDR1 SGHDT, CDR2 YYEEEE. CDR3 length: 14 amino acids. With 0 bases removed from V and 2 bases from J, the gap between germline ends came to 9 bases.

The chain recombines TRBV7-3 with TRBJ2-5; 10 positions match TRBD2. The CDR3 totals 15 residues. V was pared by 3 bases and J by 5 bases, with 6 bases of the junction left unmatched. Germline CDR1 is SGHTA and CDR2 is FQGTGA. CDR3 in amino acids: CASSLSGGAAETQYF. The CDR3 nucleotides read TGTGCCAGCAGCTTGAGCGGGGGGGCCGCCGAGACCCAGTACTTC.

This clonotype was recorded only once. The chain couples TRBV5-1 to TRBJ2-2, with D uncertain. The CDR3 has 15 residues. Trimming left V 1 base short and J 7 bases short, with 14 bases between. Germline CDR1 reads SGHRS; CDR2 reads YFSETQ. This CDR3 is CASSLPPAYVGELFF. The CDR3 bases are TGCGCCAGCAGCTTGCCTCCAGCCTACGTCGGGGAGCTGTTTTTT.

The genes are TRBV24-1 and TRBJ2-5, with 7 bases aligning to TRBD2. Trimming at V came to 8 bases and at J to 4 bases, leaving 12 bases not matched to a gene. Germline V gene data show CDR1 as KGHDR and CDR2 as SFDVKD. The CDR3 is 15 residues long. The CDR3 DNA sequence: TGTGCCACCAAATCCCGGAGTGGCGGGGGAGAGACCCAGTACTTC. Amino acids: CATKSRSGGGETQYF.

This clonotype was detected a few times. V gene TRBV20-1 combines with J gene TRBJ1-5; 9 nucleotides match TRBD1. The ends lost 1 base at V and 5 bases at J; junction bases unmatched: 6. The CDR3 totals 15 residues. From germline, CDR1 is DFQATT and CDR2 SNEGSKA (reference sequence). The CDR3 spells CSARVGTGRDQPQHF. In DNA, the CDR3 is TGCAGTGCTAGAGTAGGGACAGGGCGCGATCAGCCCCAGCATTTT.

In this sample, this clonotype turned up many times. This rearrangement joins TRBV12-3 or TRBV12-4 to TRBJ2-1; 8 bases map to TRBD2. V dropped 3 bases and J dropped 1; count of bases not matched to a gene: 5. There are 16 residues in the CDR3. The DNA for the CDR3 is TGTGCCAGCAGTTTCTTAGCGGGAACATCCTACAATGAGCAGTTCTTC. Translating gives CASSFLAGTSYNEQFF.

The V call is TRBV12-3 or TRBV12-4, the J call TRBJ1-2; 9 nucleotides match TRBD1. CDR3 size: 13 residues. Unmatched junction bases numbered 8, after V lost 7 bases and J lost 8 bases. The CDR3 DNA follows: TGTGCCAGCACCATAGACAGGGGGGGCGGCTACACCTTC. Protein: CASTIDRGGGYTF.

This clonotype was observed a handful of times. V is TRBV6-5 and J is TRBJ1-2, with D maybe TRBD1 (6 bases). The CDR3 length is 14 residues. V shed 2 bases and J shed 4 bases, with 11 bases lying between them. Germline CDR1 is MNHEY and CDR2 is SVGAGI. CDR3 sequence reads: CASSYPRGAYGYTF. The CDR3 DNA reads as TGTGCCAGCAGTTACCCCAGGGGCGCCTATGGCTACACCTTC.

The chain combines TRBV6-1 with TRBJ2-7; D uncertain. Germline CDR1 and CDR2: MNHNS and SASEGT. The CDR3 has 13 residues. V shed 5 bases and J shed 2 bases, with 10 bases lying between them. CDR3 nucleotide sequence: TGTGCCAGCAGTATTACCGTTACCTACGAGCAGTACTTC. It translates to CASSITVTYEQYF.

The genes are TRBV6-1 and TRBJ1-5; a weak D match, TRBD1 (6 bases). CDR1 and CDR2 from the germline V gene are MNHNS and SASEGT. The CDR3 is 16 amino acids. Trimming stripped 8 bases from V and 0 bases from J, with 17 bases between. The CDR3 loop reads CASGPYRVNSNQPQHF. The CDR3 DNA is TGTGCCAGCGGCCCGTACAGGGTAAATAGCAATCAGCCCCAGCATTTT.

This clonotype came up many times. The rearrangement uses TRBV9 and TRBJ2-2, with D perhaps being TRBD1 or TRBD2 (6 bases each). The V gene's germline CDR1 is SGDLS and CDR2 YYNGEE. The CDR3 is 15 amino acids. V dropped 5 bases and J dropped 0 bases, with 11 bases sitting between them. CDR3 DNA sequence: TGTGCCAGCAGTGCGGGACAAACGAACACCGGGGAGCTGTTTTTT. The encoded protein is CASSAGQTNTGELFF.

The table lists this clonotype with a few counts. The rearrangement uses TRBV4-1 and TRBJ2-1; 8 positions agree with TRBD2. Unmatched junction bases numbered 2, after V lost 0 bases and J lost 4 bases. This CDR3 region has 15 residues. Germline-derived CDR1 and CDR2 are MGHRA and YSYEKL. The CDR3 nucleotides read TGCGCCAGCAGCCAAGAGACTAGCGAGTACAATGAGCAGTTCTTC. Amino acids: CASSQETSEYNEQFF.

This clonotype was detected a few times. V gene TRBV12-3 or TRBV12-4 combines with J gene TRBJ1-2; 7 nucleotides align to TRBD1. V lost 6 bases, J lost 2 bases, and 6 bases stayed unmatched. CDR3 size: 14 residues. CDR3 protein: CASSTSTGNYGYTF. The DNA of the CDR3 is TGTGCCAGCAGCACATCGACAGGGAACTATGGCTACACCTTC.

This clonotype was found many times. The gene calls are TRBV4-3 and TRBJ1-5; D gene uncertain. Germline V gene data show CDR1 as LGHNA and CDR2 as YSLEER. The V and J ends lost 0 bases and 1 base respectively, with 19 bases between them. This CDR3 is 19 amino acids long. The CDR3 DNA reads TGCGCCAGCAGCCAAGAACAAACTGGATTTGGGCTGAGCAATCAGCCCCAGCATTTT. Translation gives CASSQEQTGFGLSNQPQHF.